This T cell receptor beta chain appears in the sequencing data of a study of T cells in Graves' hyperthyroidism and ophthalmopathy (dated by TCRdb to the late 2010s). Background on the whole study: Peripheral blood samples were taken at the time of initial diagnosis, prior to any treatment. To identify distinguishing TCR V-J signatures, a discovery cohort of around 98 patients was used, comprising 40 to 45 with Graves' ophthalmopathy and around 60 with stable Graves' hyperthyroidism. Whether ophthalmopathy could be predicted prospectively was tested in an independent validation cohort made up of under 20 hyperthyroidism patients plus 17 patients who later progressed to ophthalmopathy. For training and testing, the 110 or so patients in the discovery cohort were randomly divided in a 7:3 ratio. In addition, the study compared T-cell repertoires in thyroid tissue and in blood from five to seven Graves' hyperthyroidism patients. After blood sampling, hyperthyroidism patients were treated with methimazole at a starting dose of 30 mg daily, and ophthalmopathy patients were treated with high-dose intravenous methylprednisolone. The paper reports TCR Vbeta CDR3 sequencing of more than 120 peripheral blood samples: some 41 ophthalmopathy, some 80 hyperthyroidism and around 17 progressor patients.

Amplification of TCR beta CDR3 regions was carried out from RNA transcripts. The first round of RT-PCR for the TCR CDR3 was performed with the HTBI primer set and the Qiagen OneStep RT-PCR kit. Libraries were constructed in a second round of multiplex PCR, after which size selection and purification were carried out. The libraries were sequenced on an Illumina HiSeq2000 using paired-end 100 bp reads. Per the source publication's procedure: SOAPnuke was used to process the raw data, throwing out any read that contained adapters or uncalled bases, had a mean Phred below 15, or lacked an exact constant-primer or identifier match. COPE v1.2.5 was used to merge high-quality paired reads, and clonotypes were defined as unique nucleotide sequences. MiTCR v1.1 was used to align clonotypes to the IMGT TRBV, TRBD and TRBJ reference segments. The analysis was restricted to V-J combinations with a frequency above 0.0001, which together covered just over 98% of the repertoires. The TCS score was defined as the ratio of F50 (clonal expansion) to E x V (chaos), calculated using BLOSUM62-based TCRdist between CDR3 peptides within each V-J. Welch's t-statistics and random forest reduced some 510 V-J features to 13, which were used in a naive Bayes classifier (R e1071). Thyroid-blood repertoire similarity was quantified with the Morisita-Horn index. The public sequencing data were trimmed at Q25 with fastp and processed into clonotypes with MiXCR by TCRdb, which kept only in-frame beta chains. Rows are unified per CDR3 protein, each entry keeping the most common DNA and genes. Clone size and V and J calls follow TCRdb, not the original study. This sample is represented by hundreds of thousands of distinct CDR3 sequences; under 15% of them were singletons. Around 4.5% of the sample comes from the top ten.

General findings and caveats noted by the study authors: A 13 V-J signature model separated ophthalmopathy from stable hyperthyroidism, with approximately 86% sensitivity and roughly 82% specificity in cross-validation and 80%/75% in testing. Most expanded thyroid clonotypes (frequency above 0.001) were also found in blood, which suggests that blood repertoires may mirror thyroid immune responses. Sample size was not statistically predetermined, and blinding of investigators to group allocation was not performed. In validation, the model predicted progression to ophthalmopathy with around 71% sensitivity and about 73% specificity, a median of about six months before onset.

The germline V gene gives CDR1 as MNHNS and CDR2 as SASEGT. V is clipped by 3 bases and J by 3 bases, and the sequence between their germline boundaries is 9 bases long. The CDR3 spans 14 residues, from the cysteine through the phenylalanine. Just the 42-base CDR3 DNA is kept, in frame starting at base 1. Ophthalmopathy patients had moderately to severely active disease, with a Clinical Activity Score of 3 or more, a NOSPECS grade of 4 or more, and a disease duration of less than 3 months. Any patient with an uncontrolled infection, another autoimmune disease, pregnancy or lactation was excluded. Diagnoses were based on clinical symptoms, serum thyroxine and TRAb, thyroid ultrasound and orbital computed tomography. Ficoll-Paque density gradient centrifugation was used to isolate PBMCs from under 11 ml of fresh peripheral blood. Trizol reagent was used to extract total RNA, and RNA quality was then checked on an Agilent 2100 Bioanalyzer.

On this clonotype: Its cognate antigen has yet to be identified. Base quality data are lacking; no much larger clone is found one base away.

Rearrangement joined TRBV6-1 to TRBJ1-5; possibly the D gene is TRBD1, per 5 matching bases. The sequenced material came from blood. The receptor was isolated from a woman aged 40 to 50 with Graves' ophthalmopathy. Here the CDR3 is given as CASSEPGLNQPQHF. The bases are TGTGCCAGCAGTGAGCCAGGGCTCAATCAGCCCCAGCATTTT.